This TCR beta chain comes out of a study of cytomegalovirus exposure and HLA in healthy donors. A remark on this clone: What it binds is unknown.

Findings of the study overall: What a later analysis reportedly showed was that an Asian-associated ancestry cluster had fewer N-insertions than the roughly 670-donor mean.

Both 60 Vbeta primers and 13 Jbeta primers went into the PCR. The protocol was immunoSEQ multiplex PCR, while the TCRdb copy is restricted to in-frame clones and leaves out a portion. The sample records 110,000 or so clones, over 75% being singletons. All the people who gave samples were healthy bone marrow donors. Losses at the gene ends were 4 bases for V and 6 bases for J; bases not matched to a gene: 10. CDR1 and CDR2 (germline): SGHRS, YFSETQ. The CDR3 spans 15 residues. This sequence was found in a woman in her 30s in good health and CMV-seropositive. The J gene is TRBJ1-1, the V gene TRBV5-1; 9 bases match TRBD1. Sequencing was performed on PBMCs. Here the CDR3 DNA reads TGCGCCAGCAGCGCCCAGGGACAGGGCTTTCCTGAAGCTTTCTTT. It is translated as CASSAQGQGFPEAFF.